The 9 T cell receptor beta chains given below trace back to one sample, sequenced in a study of T cell changes during pregnancy in multiple sclerosis. Sequencing used immunoSEQ multiplex PCR; TCRdb keeps in-frame clones, though not all of them. The profile shows 55,000 to 70,000 clones, about 92% of them singletons. The sequenced sample was peripheral blood, obtained in the second trimester of pregnancy. Receptors originate from a female donor in good health, enrolled as a control in a pregnancy study.

The J gene is TRBJ2-7, the V gene TRBV29-1; D not certain. The germline V gene has CDR1 SQVTM and CDR2 ANQGSEA. Trimming removed 6 bases from V and 4 bases from J, with 10 bases in between. The length of the CDR3 is 11 residues. The CDR3 here is CSVIGEYEQYF. The CDR3 bases are TGCAGCGTCATAGGAGAATACGAGCAGTACTTC.

The V call is TRBV19, the J call TRBJ2-5, with TRBD1 matching over 9 bases. V shed 5 bases and J 5 bases; nucleotides not matched to a gene: 15. This CDR3 is 17 amino acids long. Looked up from germline, CDR1 is LNHDA and CDR2 is SQIVND (reference sequence). Written as DNA, the CDR3 is TGTGCCAGTAGTTCCCGGCCGGGACAGGGAGGATTTGAGACCCAGTACTTC. It specifies CASSSRPGQGGFETQYF.

The chain carries TRBV9 and TRBJ2-7, with no clear D. V gave up 0 bases and J gave up 0 bases, with 7 bases separating them. The CDR3 sequence is 14 residues long. Germline assignment: CDR1 SGDLS and CDR2 YYNGEE. The CDR3 DNA sequence: TGTGCCAGCAGCGTAGGGCAGTACTCCTACGAGCAGTACTTC. This translates into CASSVGQYSYEQYF.

The V gene is TRBV19, the J gene TRBJ2-5; no definite D call. CDR1 and CDR2 from the germline V gene are LNHDA and SQIVND (reference sequence). This CDR3 has 14 residues. Trimming removed 3 bases at V and 5 bases at J, with 13 bases between. The CDR3 coding sequence is TGTGCCAGTAGTATCCAGGATGGTAGGGAGACCCAGTACTTC. Residues: CASSIQDGRETQYF.

The V call is TRBV4-3, the J call TRBJ2-5; 8 bases are a match to TRBD2. CDR3 size: 14 residues. The germline CDR1 and CDR2 sequences are LGHNA and YSLEER. The CDR3 DNA reads as TGCGCAAAAGCGCCCGGGACTAGCCAAGAGACCCAGTACTTC. It yields the protein CAKAPGTSQETQYF.

The V gene is TRBV5-1, the J gene TRBJ1-1; D gene ambiguous. Trimming took 0 bases from V and 7 from J, leaving 10 bases between them. The length of the CDR3 is 13 residues. The germline V gene encodes CDR1 SGHRS and CDR2 YFSETQ. The CDR3 DNA is TGCGCCAGCAGCTTGGGAGGGCTAAGTGAAGCTTTCTTT. This translates into CASSLGGLSEAFF.

The CDR3 loop reads CASSLNGNTEAFF. For the CDR3, the DNA is TGTGCCAGCAGCCTAAACGGGAACACTGAAGCTTTCTTT. The rearrangement links TRBV7-2 to TRBJ1-1; D not resolved. The CDR3 consists of 13 residues. Deletions cut 5 bases from V and 1 base from J, with 8 bases between. Germline V gives CDR1 SGHTA, CDR2 FQGNSA.

This chain links TRBV30 with TRBJ2-3; D unresolved. V was pared by 6 bases and J by 2 bases, with 9 bases between. The CDR3 totals 12 residues. The germline gives CDR1 GTSNPN, CDR2 SVGIG (reference sequence). In DNA form, the CDR3 reads TGTGCCTGCTCCAGTTACACAGATACGCAGTATTTT. Translated: CACSSYTDTQYF. The full variable domain, rest sourced from reference TRBV30 and TRBJ2-3, is SQTIHQWPATLVQPVGSPLSLECTVEGTSNPNLYWYRQAAGRGLQLLFYSVGIGQISSEVPQNLSASRPQDRQFILSSKKLLLSDSGFYLCACSSYTDTQYFGPGTRLTVL.

The chain recombines TRBV6-5 with TRBJ1-6; 7 bases line up with TRBD1. There are 15 residues in the CDR3. J lost 8 bases, V lost 2 bases, and 6 bases had no gene match. Germline-derived CDR1 and CDR2 are MNHEY and SVGAGI. DNA of the CDR3: TGTGCCAGCAGTTACGCTGACAGGGCGGATTCACCCCTCCACTTT. Its protein is CASSYADRADSPLHF.